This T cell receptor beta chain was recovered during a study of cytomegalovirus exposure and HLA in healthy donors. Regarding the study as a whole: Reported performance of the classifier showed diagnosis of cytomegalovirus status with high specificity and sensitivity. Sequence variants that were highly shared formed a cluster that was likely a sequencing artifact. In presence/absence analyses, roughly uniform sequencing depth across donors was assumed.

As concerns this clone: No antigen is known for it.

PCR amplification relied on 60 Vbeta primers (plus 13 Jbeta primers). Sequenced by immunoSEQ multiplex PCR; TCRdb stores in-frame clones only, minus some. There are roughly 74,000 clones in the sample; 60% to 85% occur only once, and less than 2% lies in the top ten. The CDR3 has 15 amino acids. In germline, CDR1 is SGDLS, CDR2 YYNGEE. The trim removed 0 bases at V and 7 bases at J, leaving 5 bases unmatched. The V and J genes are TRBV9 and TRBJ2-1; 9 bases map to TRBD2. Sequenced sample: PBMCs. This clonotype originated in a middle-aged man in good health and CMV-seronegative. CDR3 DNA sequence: TGTGCCAGCAGCGTAGTCGCGGGAGGGGGGAATGAGCAGTTCTTC. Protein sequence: CASSVVAGGGNEQFF.